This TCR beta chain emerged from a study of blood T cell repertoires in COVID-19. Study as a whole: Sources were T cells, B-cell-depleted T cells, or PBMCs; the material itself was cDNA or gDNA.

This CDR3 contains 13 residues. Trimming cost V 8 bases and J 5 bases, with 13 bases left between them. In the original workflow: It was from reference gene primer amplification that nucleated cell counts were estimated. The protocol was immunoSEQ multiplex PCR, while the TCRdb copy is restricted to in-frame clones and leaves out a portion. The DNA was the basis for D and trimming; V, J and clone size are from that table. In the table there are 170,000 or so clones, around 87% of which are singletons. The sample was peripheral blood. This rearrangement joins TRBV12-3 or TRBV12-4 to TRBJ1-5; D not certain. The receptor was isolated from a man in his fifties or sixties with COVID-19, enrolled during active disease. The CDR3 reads CASGRGYDQPQHF. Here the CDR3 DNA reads TGTGCCAGCGGACGGGGTTACGATCAGCCCCAGCATTTT.